This T cell receptor beta chain originates from a study of naive and memory T cell subsets (dated by TCRdb to about 2017). Broadly, across the study: Sorted naive and memory T cell subsets from peripheral blood were analyzed in the study using a UMI-based, open-source pipeline for TCR alpha and beta sequencing. RNA was DNase-treated and reverse transcribed with TCR constant-region primers, mostly using SuperScript III. Complete agreement was observed between the functional CMV T cell responses and the IgG serology results.

TCR alpha and beta chain libraries were amplified separately from the second PCR step onward. Donor CMV status was determined by IFNgamma production from CD4+ T cells after overnight stimulation of fresh PBMCs with CMV viral lysate. Miltenyi beads were used first to positively select CD4 T cells, and CD8 T cells were then positively selected from the CD4-negative fraction. After staining for CD3, CD4, CD8, CD45RA, CD27 and a live/dead dye, cells were sorted on a BD Aria II into four subsets based on CD45RA and CD27. A few healthy volunteers provided blood, and the blood of each volunteer was split into CD4 and CD8 T cells and then into four differentiation subsets. Approximately 120 ml of peripheral blood was taken from each donor, and PBMC were separated by density-gradient centrifugation on Ficoll-Paque PLUS. After sorting, cells were lysed in RLT buffer, RNA was extracted using a Qiagen RNeasy kit, and the extracted RNA was stored at -80 degrees C.

Libraries came from UMI-ligation and nested PCR. An equimolar mix of two oligonucleotides covering both TRBC1 and TRBC2 was used as the beta constant-region primer. Four rounds of PCR, combining the SP2 primer with nested alpha and beta constant-region primers, were used to amplify the ligated cDNA. A single-stranded oligonucleotide bearing the SP2 primer plus a 12-nucleotide UMI was ligated onto the 3' end of the cDNA by T4 RNA ligase 1. The ligation reaction was incubated at 16°C for roughly 18-25 hours. To avoid over-amplification, PCR2 was usually performed as a SYBR Green qPCR and halted once a predetermined threshold was reached. Agencourt AMPure XP magnetic beads were used for all purifications after the first. Libraries were quantified by Qubit and checked on a TapeStation, where a main peak was expected near 650 bp. Pooled libraries were sequenced on an Illumina MiSeq with v2 2x251 paired-end kits, typically giving roughly 0.9-2.2 million reads per sample. Each sample's library went into the pool at approximately 4.3 nM, and about 4.5-8% PhiX was added to help with cluster recognition. As for the authors' bioinformatics: Decombinator assigned V and J genes to Demultiplexor-processed FASTQ reads by tag matching, allowing a single base-pair mismatch. By using UMIs, Collapsinator corrected both sequencing errors and the frequency errors caused by PCR heterogeneity. TCRs were translated and CDR3s were extracted from the conserved cysteine to the FGXG phenylalanine by CDR3Translator, with non-productive sequences being flagged. Gini, Shannon entropy and inverse Simpson indices were calculated on repertoires that had been subsampled to equal numbers of UMI-defined TCRs. Within the linear range, a power law was fitted by maximum likelihood to the distributions of clonotype abundance. Similar UMI counts, unique TCR numbers and clonal distributions were obtained with the pipeline and with MIGEC on one naive CD8 sample. One analysis removed from the naive repertoire any naive TCRs that were also present in any memory subset from the same donor. A set of several thousand CMV-associated CDR3 sequences, compiled from VDJdb and a published dataset, was used to search the repertoires. Using fastp at Q25 and MiXCR, TCRdb reprocessed the public reads and kept productive beta chains. Rows are unified per CDR3 protein, each entry keeping the most common DNA and genes. The V and J calls were determined by TCRdb, not by the authors. The table for this sample lists 85,000 to 130,000 distinct CDR3 sequences; around 13% of them were counted only once. About 3% of the sample is taken by the ten largest.

This clonotype was counted many times. Its specific antigen is unknown. Base-call qualities are not available, and no considerably larger clone is one nucleotide away. The full study reports these points: Gini index rose and Shannon and inverse Simpson diversity fell from naive through CM, EM and EMRA in both CD4 and CD8 cells. RNA-based TCR counts may be influenced by expression changes linked to T cell activation and differentiation. After error correction, only a single occurrence was seen for over 85% of naive TCR sequences, so much steeper abundance distributions were produced than in memory subsets. TCR abundance followed a power law with an exponent that was different for naive and memory subsets but consistent across the three individuals. The repertoire findings for the naive and memory subsets could not be validated against a ground truth because none was available. A few larger clonotypes were present in naive repertoires, particularly the CD8 repertoires, and these clonotypes were possibly memory cells re-expressing CD45RA. Each clonotype was defined as a single alpha or beta chain sequence rather than as a paired alpha/beta receptor.

Trimming at the junction amounts to 2 bases on V and 0 bases on J, and the germline ends lie 14 bases apart. CDR3 length: 16 amino acids, cysteine to phenylalanine. Only the CDR3 DNA stays, 48 bases, in frame from base 1. Sequences were obtained from naive CD8+ T cells from blood. This specimen's cell subset or site label, interpreted: naive T cells, CD45RA high CD27+. The chain was built from TRBV12-3 or TRBV12-4 and TRBJ2-7, with TRBD2 tentatively as D gene (6 bases match). This TCR was recovered from a human donor in good health. For the CDR3, the sequence is CASSLSGTERSYEQYF. The DNA sequence is as follows: TGTGCCAGCAGTTTATCAGGGACTGAACGCTCCTACGAGCAGTACTTC.